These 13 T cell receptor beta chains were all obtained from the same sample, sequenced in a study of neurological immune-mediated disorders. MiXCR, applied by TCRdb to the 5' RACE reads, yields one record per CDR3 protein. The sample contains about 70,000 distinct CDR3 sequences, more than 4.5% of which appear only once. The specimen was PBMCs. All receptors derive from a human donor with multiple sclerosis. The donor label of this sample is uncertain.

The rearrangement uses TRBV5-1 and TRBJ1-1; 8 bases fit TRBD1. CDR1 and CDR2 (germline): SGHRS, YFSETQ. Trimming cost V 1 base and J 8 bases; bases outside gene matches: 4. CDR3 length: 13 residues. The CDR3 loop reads CASSLFGTGEAFF. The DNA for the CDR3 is TGCGCCAGCAGCTTGTTTGGGACAGGAGAAGCTTTCTTT.

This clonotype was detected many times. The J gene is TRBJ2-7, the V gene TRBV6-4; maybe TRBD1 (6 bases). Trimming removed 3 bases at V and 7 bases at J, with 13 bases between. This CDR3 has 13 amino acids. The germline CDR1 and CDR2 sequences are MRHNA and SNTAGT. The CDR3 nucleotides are TGTGCCAGCAGTGATCTTCTAGGGGGAGAGCAGTACTTC. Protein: CASSDLLGGEQYF.

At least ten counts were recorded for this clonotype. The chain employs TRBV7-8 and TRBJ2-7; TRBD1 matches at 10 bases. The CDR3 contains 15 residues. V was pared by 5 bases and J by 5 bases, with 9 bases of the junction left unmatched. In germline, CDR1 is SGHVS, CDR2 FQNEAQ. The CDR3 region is CASSPRDRGIHEQYF. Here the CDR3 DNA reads TGTGCCAGCAGCCCACGGGACAGGGGAATCCACGAGCAGTACTTC.

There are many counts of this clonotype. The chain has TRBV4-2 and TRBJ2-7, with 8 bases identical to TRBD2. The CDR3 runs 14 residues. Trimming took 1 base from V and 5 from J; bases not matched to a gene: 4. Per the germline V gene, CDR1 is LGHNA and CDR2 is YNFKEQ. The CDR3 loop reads CASSQGLAGDEQYF. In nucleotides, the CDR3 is TGTGCCAGCAGCCAAGGCCTAGCGGGCGACGAGCAGTACTTC.

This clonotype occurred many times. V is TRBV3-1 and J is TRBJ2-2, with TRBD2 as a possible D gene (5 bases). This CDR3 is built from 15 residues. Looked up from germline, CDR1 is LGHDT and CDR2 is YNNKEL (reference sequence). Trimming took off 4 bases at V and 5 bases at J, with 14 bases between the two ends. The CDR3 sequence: CASSRAGPGTGELFF. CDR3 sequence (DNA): TGTGCCAGCAGCCGGGCTGGTCCGGGGACCGGGGAGCTGTTTTTT.

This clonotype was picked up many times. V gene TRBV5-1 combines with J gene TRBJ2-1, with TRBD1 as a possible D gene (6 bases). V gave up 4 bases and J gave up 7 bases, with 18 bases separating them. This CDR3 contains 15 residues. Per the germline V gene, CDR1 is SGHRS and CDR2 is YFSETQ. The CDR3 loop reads CASSPRVGAENEQFF. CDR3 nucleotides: TGCGCCAGCAGCCCGCGTGTGGGGGCTGAAAATGAGCAGTTCTTC.

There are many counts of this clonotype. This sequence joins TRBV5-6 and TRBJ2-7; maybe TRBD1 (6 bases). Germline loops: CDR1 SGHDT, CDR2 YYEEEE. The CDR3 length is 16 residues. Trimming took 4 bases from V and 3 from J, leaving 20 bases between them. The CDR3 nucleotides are TGTGCCAGCAGCGGGGGCGACAGGAATAATAACTACGAGCAGTACTTC. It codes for CASSGGDRNNNYEQYF.

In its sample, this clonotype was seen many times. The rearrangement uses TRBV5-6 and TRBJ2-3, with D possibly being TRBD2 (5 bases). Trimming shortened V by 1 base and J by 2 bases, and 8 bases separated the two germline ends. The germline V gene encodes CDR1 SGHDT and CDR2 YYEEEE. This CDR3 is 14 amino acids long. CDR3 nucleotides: TGTGCCAGCAGCTTGCTTAGCGCCACAGATACGCAGTATTTT. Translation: CASSLLSATDTQYF.

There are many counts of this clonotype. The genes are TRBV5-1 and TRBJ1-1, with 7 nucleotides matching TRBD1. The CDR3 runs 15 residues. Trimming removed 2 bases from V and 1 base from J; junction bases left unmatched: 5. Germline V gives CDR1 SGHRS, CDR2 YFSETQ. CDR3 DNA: TGCGCCAGCAGCTTCAACAGGGGCCAGAACACTGAAGCTTTCTTT. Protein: CASSFNRGQNTEAFF.

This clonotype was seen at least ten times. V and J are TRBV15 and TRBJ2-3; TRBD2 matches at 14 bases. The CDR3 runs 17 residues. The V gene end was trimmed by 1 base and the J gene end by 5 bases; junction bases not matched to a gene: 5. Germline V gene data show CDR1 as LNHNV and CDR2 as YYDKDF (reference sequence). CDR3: CATSRGPGLAGEDTQYF. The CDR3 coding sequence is TGTGCCACCAGCAGAGGCCCGGGACTAGCGGGGGAAGATACGCAGTATTTT.

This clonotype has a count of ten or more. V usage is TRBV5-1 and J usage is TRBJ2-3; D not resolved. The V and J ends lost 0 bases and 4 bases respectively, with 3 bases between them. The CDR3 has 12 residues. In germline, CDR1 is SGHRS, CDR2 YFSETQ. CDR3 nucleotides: TGCGCCAGCAGCTTGGAGGCAGATACGCAGTATTTT. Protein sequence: CASSLEADTQYF.

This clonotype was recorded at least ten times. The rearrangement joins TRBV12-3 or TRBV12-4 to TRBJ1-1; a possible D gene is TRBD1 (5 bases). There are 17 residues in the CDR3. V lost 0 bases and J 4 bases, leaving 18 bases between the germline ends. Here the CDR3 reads CASSLALAGGKRTEAFF. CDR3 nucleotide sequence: TGTGCCAGCAGTTTAGCCTTGGCGGGGGGGAAACGCACTGAAGCTTTCTTT.

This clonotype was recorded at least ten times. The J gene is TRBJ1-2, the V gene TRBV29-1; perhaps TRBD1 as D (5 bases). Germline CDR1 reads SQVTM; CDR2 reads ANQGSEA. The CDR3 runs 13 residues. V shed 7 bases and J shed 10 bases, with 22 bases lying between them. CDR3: CSAGGPGSPDYTF. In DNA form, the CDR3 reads TGCAGCGCCGGGGGTCCAGGGAGCCCGGACTACACCTTC. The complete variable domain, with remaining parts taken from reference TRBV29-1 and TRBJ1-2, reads SAVISQKPSRDICQRGTSLTIQCQVDSQVTMMFWYRQQPGQSLTLIATANQGSEATYESGFVIDKFPISRPNLTFSTLTVSNMSPEDSSIYLCSAGGPGSPDYTFGSGTRLTVV.